A selection of T cell receptor beta chains follows, all from one sample in a study of OX40 agonist ivuxolimab in advanced cancers. The assay was immunoSEQ multiplex PCR, and TCRdb's table has in-frame clones only and misses some. The sample holds about 150,000 clones; 85% to 95% are singletons and the top ten take approximately 0.3%. The sample in question was CD4+ or CD8+ T cells sorted from blood, obtained in a trial of the OX40 agonist ivuxolimab. The source is an adult with an advanced solid tumor such as melanoma, head and neck, liver or kidney cancer. Both conserved end residues are part of each CDR3. The D gene is left open where the match is weak. Where a row states a size, it is once, few, many or the class of an expanded clone; other rows omit it.

TRBV7-6,TRBD2,TRBJ2-1,.,TGTGCCAGCAGCTCCCGGACTAGCGGTAGCTCCTACAATGAGCAGTTCTTC,CASSSRTSGSSYNEQFF
TRBV14,TRBD1,TRBJ2-2,once,TGTGCCAGCAGCCTCAGGGACAGTTACACCGGGGAGCTGTTTTTT,CASSLRDSYTGELFF
TRBV4-3,TRBD2,TRBJ2-1,.,TGCGCCAGCAGCCAAGACACTAGCGTTGCGAAGTTCTTC,CASSQDTSVAKFF
TRBV19,.,TRBJ2-1,.,TGTGCCAGTAAGAAGACTGACTACAATGAGCAGTTCTTC,CASKKTDYNEQFF
TRBV28,TRBD1,TRBJ2-4,once,TGTGCCAGCAGTTCGCTACAGGGGTACGTAAACATTCAGTACTTC,CASSSLQGYVNIQYF
TRBV15,.,TRBJ1-5,.,TGTGCCACCAGCGGGGCGGGCAATCAGCCCCAGCATTTT,CATSGAGNQPQHF
TRBV30,.,TRBJ1-1,.,TGTGCCTGGGGTGGGCTTTACACTGAAGCTTTCTTT,CAWGGLYTEAFF
TRBV19,.,TRBJ1-1,.,TGTGCCAGTAGTATAGTCCGTGAGTCCCGGGGCATGAACACTGAAGCTTTCTTT,CASSIVRESRGMNTEAFF
TRBV19,.,TRBJ2-6,.,TGTGCCAGTAGTACCGGACATAATGGGGCCAACGTCCTGACTTTC,CASSTGHNGANVLTF
TRBV5-1,.,TRBJ1-4,.,TGCGCCAGCAGCTTGGGGGCCTCCAATGAAAAACTGTTTTTT,CASSLGASNEKLFF
TRBV7-2,.,TRBJ1-3,few,TGTGCCAGCAGCTTATCTCGTTCTGGAAACACCATATATTTT,CASSLSRSGNTIYF
TRBV10-2,.,TRBJ2-3,.,TGCGCCAGCAGTGATCGTTCGATAGCGCCTACTAGCACAGATACGCAGTATTTT,CASSDRSIAPTSTDTQYF
TRBV6-6,TRBD1,TRBJ1-2,.,TGTGCCAGCAGAGACAGGGGCCATGGCTACACCTTC,CASRDRGHGYTF
TRBV11-2,.,TRBJ2-7,.,TGTGCCAGCAGCTTAGATCCCCGGACACGGAGGGGAGAGCAGTACTTC,CASSLDPRTRRGEQYF
TRBV6-5,.,TRBJ2-7,.,TGTGCCAGCAGTTACACTCGGACAGTATACGAGCAGTACTTC,CASSYTRTVYEQYF
TRBV27,.,TRBJ2-1,.,TGTGCCAGCAGTTTTAGACAAAATGAGCAGTTCTTC,CASSFRQNEQFF
TRBV27,.,TRBJ2-7,.,TGTGCCAGCAGTCCTTACCGACGGACTGGGGTCTACGAGCAGTACTTC,CASSPYRRTGVYEQYF
TRBV19,TRBD1,TRBJ1-1,.,TGTGCCAGTAGGAAGGGACAGATGAACACTGAAGCTTTCTTT,CASRKGQMNTEAFF
TRBV5-1,TRBD1,TRBJ2-7,.,TGCGCCAGCAGCCCCGGGACAGGGACGGGACTCTACGAGCAGTACTTC,CASSPGTGTGLYEQYF
TRBV7-2,.,TRBJ2-7,.,TGTGCCAGCAGCTTATCTGGTACTAGTTACGAGCAGTACTTC,CASSLSGTSYEQYF
TRBV19,TRBD1,TRBJ2-3,.,TGTGCCAGTACCCCGACAGGGGGCACAGATACGCAGTATTTT,CASTPTGGTDTQYF
TRBV18,.,TRBJ1-4,.,TGTGCCAGCTCACCATTGGCAGGATCTACAACTAATGAAAAACTGTTTTTT,CASSPLAGSTTNEKLFF